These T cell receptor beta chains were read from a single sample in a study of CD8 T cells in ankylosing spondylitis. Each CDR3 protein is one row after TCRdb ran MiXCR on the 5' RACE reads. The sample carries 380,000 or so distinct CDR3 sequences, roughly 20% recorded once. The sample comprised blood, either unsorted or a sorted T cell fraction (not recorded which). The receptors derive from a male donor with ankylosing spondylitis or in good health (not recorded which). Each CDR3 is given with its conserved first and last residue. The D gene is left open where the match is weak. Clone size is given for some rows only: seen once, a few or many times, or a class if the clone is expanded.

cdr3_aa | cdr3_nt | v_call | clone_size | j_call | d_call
CASSQVGGNGYTF | TGCGCCAGCAGCCAAGTCGGGGGGAATGGCTACACCTTC | TRBV4-1 | few | TRBJ1-2 | NA
CASNRFGVAGGTGELFF | TGTGCCAGCAATCGTTTCGGGGTAGCGGGGGGAACCGGGGAGCTGTTTTTT | TRBV12-3/TRBV12-4 | few | TRBJ2-2 | TRBD2
CATSRERQGYQPQHF | TGTGCCACCAGCAGAGAAAGACAGGGCTATCAGCCCCAGCATTTT | TRBV15 | few | TRBJ1-5 | TRBD1
CASNPGGGSQETQYF | TGTGCCAGCAATCCCGGCGGGGGCTCCCAAGAGACCCAGTACTTC | TRBV6-1 | NA | TRBJ2-5 | NA
CASSLGQGIYNEQFF | TGTGCCAGCAGCTTAGGGCAGGGGATCTACAATGAGCAGTTCTTC | TRBV7-9 | few | TRBJ2-1 | NA
CASSQERNFYEQYF | TGTGCCAGCAGCCAGGAGAGGAATTTCTACGAGCAGTACTTC | TRBV4-2 | NA | TRBJ2-7 | NA
CASSQDDYGYTF | TGTGCCAGCAGCCAAGATGACTATGGCTACACCTTC | TRBV3-1 | NA | TRBJ1-2 | NA
CASSQPGLSYEQFF | TGTGCCAGCAGCCAACCCGGACTGAGTTATGAGCAGTTCTTC | TRBV4-2 | NA | TRBJ2-1 | NA
CASSLASGRYTGELFF | TGTGCCAGCAGCTTAGCCTCGGGACGGTACACCGGGGAGCTGTTTTTT | TRBV7-9 | NA | TRBJ2-2 | NA
CASSQLGAREAFF | TGCGCCAGCAGCCAACTGGGCGCCAGAGAAGCTTTCTTT | TRBV4-1 | NA | TRBJ1-1 | NA
CSAGGEPYEQYF | TGCAGTGCCGGCGGTGAACCCTACGAGCAGTACTTC | TRBV20-1 | few | TRBJ2-7 | NA
CASSPREGAETQYF | TGTGCCAGCAGCCCTAGGGAGGGGGCAGAGACCCAGTACTTC | TRBV9 | NA | TRBJ2-5 | NA
CSVVPQDGGHSYEQYF | TGCAGCGTTGTCCCCCAGGACGGGGGGCACTCCTACGAGCAGTACTTC | TRBV29-1 | NA | TRBJ2-7 | NA
CASSDPQGTGYEQYF | TGTGCCAGCAGTGATCCACAGGGGACTGGCTACGAGCAGTACTTC | TRBV2 | few | TRBJ2-7 | NA
CASSLESGAYEQFF | TGTGCCAGCAGCTTAGAGTCAGGGGCGTATGAGCAGTTCTTC | TRBV7-9 | few | TRBJ2-1 | NA
CATSDGYQPQHF | TGTGCCACCAGCGACGGATATCAGCCCCAGCATTTT | TRBV24-1 | NA | TRBJ1-5 | NA
CASRPGEGVTEAFF | TGTGCCAGCAGGCCTGGAGAGGGGGTAACTGAAGCTTTCTTT | TRBV12-3/TRBV12-4 | few | TRBJ1-1 | NA
CSQAGRNSYEQYF | TGCAGCCAAGCGGGGAGGAACTCCTACGAGCAGTACTTC | TRBV20-1 | NA | TRBJ2-7 | TRBD2
CASSLRLADHTDTQYF | TGTGCCAGCAGCTTAAGGCTAGCGGATCACACAGATACGCAGTATTTT | TRBV7-8 | NA | TRBJ2-3 | TRBD2
CASSRLARQETQYF | TGTGCCAGCAGCCGTCTTGCTAGGCAAGAGACCCAGTACTTC | TRBV13 | few | TRBJ2-5 | NA
CASSLRTGPITF | TGTGCCAGCAGCTTGAGGACAGGGCCGATCACCTTT | TRBV5-6 | NA | TRBJ2-3 | TRBD1
CASRGDVSTDTQYF | TGTGCCAGCCGGGGAGACGTTAGCACAGATACGCAGTATTTT | TRBV12-3/TRBV12-4 | few | TRBJ2-3 | NA
CASSKPSSGAVSGANVLTF | TGTGCCAGCAGTAAGCCTTCTAGCGGGGCTGTCTCTGGGGCCAACGTCCTGACTTTC | TRBV6-1 | NA | TRBJ2-6 | TRBD2
CASSHWTGGSYEQYF | TGTGCCAGCAGCCACTGGACAGGGGGCTCCTACGAGCAGTACTTC | TRBV3-1 | NA | TRBJ2-7 | TRBD1
CASGMAGESYEQYF | TGTGCCAGCGGAATGGCGGGGGAATCCTACGAGCAGTACTTC | TRBV6-1 | few | TRBJ2-7 | TRBD2
CASSPGRRAEDTQYF | TGTGCCAGCAGCCCGGGACGAAGGGCTGAAGATACGCAGTATTTT | TRBV5-5 | NA | TRBJ2-3 | NA
CAWSVTGGAYEQYF | TGTGCCTGGAGTGTGACGGGAGGAGCCTACGAGCAGTACTTC | TRBV30 | NA | TRBJ2-7 | TRBD2
CASSFSAAQETQYF | TGTGCCAGCAGTTTCTCGGCCGCACAAGAGACCCAGTACTTC | TRBV12-3/TRBV12-4 | NA | TRBJ2-5 | NA
CASSASGGPYNEQFF | TGTGCCAGCAGCGCGTCAGGGGGCCCCTACAATGAGCAGTTCTTC | TRBV7-8 | NA | TRBJ2-1 | TRBD1
CASSFGTTGETQYF | TGTGCCAGCAGTTTCGGGACCACGGGGGAGACCCAGTACTTC | TRBV12-3/TRBV12-4 | NA | TRBJ2-5 | NA
CAIRMTGGYNEQFF | TGTGCCATCAGAATGACAGGGGGCTACAATGAGCAGTTCTTC | TRBV10-3 | NA | TRBJ2-1 | TRBD1
CASSANEGTFPNYGYTF | TGTGCCAGCAGTGCCAACGAGGGCACATTCCCAAACTATGGCTACACCTTC | TRBV25-1 | few | TRBJ1-2 | NA
CAIKGTITSTDTQYF | TGTGCCATCAAAGGGACTATCACTAGCACAGATACGCAGTATTTT | TRBV10-3 | NA | TRBJ2-3 | TRBD2
CASSLLAGVNNEQFF | TGTGCCAGCAGCCTACTAGCGGGGGTAAACAATGAGCAGTTCTTC | TRBV7-9 | NA | TRBJ2-1 | TRBD2
CASSYGWGQGGTGELFF | TGTGCCAGCAGTTACGGGTGGGGACAGGGTGGCACCGGGGAGCTGTTTTTT | TRBV6-5 | few | TRBJ2-2 | TRBD1
CASSDDRDSLFANTGELFF | TGTGCCAGCAGTGACGACCGGGACAGTCTATTCGCGAACACCGGGGAGCTGTTTTTT | TRBV25-1 | few | TRBJ2-2 | TRBD1
CASSQTGATYEQYF | TGTGCCAGCAGCCAAACCGGGGCAACCTACGAGCAGTACTTC | TRBV7-9 | NA | TRBJ2-7 | NA
CASSFGAFRGELFF | TGTGCCAGCAGCTTTGGAGCGTTCCGCGGGGAGCTGTTTTTT | TRBV7-8 | once | TRBJ2-2 | NA
CASEGLAGTRELFF | TGTGCCAGCGAAGGACTAGCGGGTACGAGGGAGCTGTTTTTT | TRBV5-6 | NA | TRBJ2-2 | TRBD2
CAIGGQGSRSSYNEQFF | TGTGCCATCGGAGGACAGGGATCCCGGAGCTCCTACAATGAGCAGTTCTTC | TRBV10-3 | few | TRBJ2-1 | TRBD1
CASSRGTGTDTQYF | TGTGCCAGCAGCCGGGGGACTGGCACAGATACGCAGTATTTT | TRBV6-1 | NA | TRBJ2-3 | NA
CASSHQQGESYEQYF | TGCGCCAGCAGCCACCAACAGGGGGAATCCTACGAGCAGTACTTC | TRBV4-1 | NA | TRBJ2-7 | TRBD1
CASSYSGRAETQYF | TGTGCCAGCAGTTACTCGGGCCGAGCGGAGACCCAGTACTTC | TRBV6-5 | NA | TRBJ2-5 | NA
CASSGGLRPNSGANVLTF | TGTGCCAGCAGCGGGGGGCTGAGACCTAACTCTGGGGCCAACGTCCTGACTTTC | TRBV9 | NA | TRBJ2-6 | NA
CASSHADRRETQYF | TGTGCCAGCAGCCATGCGGACAGGCGAGAGACCCAGTACTTC | TRBV3-1 | few | TRBJ2-5 | TRBD1
CASSQDSGLAINEQFF | TGTGCCAGCAGCCAAGATTCTGGACTAGCGATTAATGAGCAGTTCTTC | TRBV3-1 | NA | TRBJ2-1 | TRBD2
CASSLGWTENTGELFF | TGCGCCAGCAGCCTTGGTTGGACAGAAAACACCGGGGAGCTGTTTTTT | TRBV5-1 | NA | TRBJ2-2 | NA
CASSDSQLAVGEQFF | TGTGCCAGCAGTGACAGCCAGCTAGCTGTTGGTGAGCAGTTCTTC | TRBV6-1 | NA | TRBJ2-1 | NA
CASSRTALNTEAFF | TGTGCCAGCAGCCGGACGGCATTGAACACTGAAGCTTTCTTT | TRBV6-1 | few | TRBJ1-1 | NA
CSAIVIRDGTNEQFF | TGCAGTGCTATCGTAATCCGGGACGGAACCAATGAGCAGTTCTTC | TRBV20-1 | few | TRBJ2-1 | NA
CSARTGPSGELFF | TGCAGCGCTCGGACAGGGCCGTCCGGGGAGCTGTTTTTT | TRBV29-1 | many | TRBJ2-2 | TRBD1